This TCR beta chain stems from a study of T-cell reconstitution after alpha-beta-depleted transplantation in children. General observations from the study: At around two months after transplant, the alpha-beta T cells were reportedly derived from several hundred expanded clones that came from non-depleted graft cells. Some patients owed their high day-60 TCRbeta diversity to surviving recipient T cells and thymic progenitors. T-cell counts and diversity at one year post-transplant came mainly from newly produced T cells.

For TCRbeta, the library was prepared with unique molecular identifiers. TCRdb recomputed calls from the PCR reads with MiXCR, one row per CDR3 protein. The sample has around 250,000 distinct CDR3 sequences, around 7.5% seen once; the top ten hold 5% to 7%. This clonotype was detected many times. Its antigen is unidentified. The V gene end was trimmed by 5 bases and the J gene end by 8 bases; junction bases not matched to a gene: 7. The CDR3 length is 13 residues. The sequencing used PBMCs, mostly from graft donor cells, collected 180 days after TCRalphabeta/CD19-depleted stem cell transplant. The sequence derives from a male patient between 10 and 17 years old who had a stem cell transplant for acute lymphoblastic leukemia, so the T cells may come from the graft donor. The chain joins TRBV12-3 or TRBV12-4 to TRBJ1-2; 8 bases fit TRBD1. CDR3 DNA: TGTGCCAGCAGTCCGGACAGGGAGGTGGGCTACACCTTC. It yields the protein CASSPDREVGYTF.